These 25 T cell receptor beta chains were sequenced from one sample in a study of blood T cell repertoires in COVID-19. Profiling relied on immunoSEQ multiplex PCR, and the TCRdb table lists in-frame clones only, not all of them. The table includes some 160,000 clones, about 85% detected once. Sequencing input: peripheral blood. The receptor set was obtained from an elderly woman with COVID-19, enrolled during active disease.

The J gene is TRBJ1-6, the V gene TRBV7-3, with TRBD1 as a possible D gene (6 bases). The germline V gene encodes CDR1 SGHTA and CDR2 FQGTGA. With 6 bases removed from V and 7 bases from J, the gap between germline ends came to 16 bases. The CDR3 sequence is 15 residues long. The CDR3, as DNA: TGTGCCAGCAGTCAGTTTGGGACAATGAATTCACCCCTCCACTTT. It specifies CASSQFGTMNSPLHF.

The CDR3 sequence: CASSLTSGRVETQYF. The CDR3 DNA sequence: TGTGCCAGCAGCTTAACTAGCGGGAGGGTTGAGACCCAGTACTTC. V is TRBV7-9 and J is TRBJ2-5, with 13 nucleotides matching TRBD2. The CDR3 is 15 residues long. The germline CDR1 and CDR2 sequences are SEHNR and FQNEAQ (reference sequence). V gave up 2 bases and J gave up 5 bases; unmatched junction bases: 2.

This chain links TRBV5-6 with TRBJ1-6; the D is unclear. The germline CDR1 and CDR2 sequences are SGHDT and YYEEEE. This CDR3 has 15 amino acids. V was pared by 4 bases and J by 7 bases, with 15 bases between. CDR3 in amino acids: CASSTRPGRNSPLHF. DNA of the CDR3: TGTGCCAGCAGCACCCGTCCTGGGAGAAATTCACCCCTCCACTTT. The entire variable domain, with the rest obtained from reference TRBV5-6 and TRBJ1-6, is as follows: DAGVTQSPTHLIKTRGQQVTLRCSPKSGHDTVSWYQQALGQGPQFIFQYYEEEERQRGNFPDRFSGHQFPNYSSELNVNALLLGDSALYLCASSTRPGRNSPLHFGNGTRLTVT.

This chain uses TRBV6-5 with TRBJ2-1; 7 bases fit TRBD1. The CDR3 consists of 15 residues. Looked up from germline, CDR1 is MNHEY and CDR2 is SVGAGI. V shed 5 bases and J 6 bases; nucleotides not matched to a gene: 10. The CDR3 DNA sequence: TGTGCCAGCAGTCCCCGGGACAGTATCCCCAATGAGCAGTTCTTC. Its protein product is CASSPRDSIPNEQFF.

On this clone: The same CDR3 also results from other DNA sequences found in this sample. The CDR3 DNA reads as TGCGCCAGCAGCTTGGGGTCGGAGGAGACCCAGTACTTC. This gives the protein CASSLGSEETQYF. The chain employs TRBV5-1 and TRBJ2-5, with D uncertain. V lost 0 bases and J 5 bases, leaving 8 bases between the germline ends. Per the germline V gene, CDR1 is SGHRS and CDR2 is YFSETQ. This CDR3 region has 13 residues.

The CDR3 bases are TGTGCCAGCAGTCCGACCCTAACAGGGGGGGATGGCTACACCTTC. This codes for CASSPTLTGGDGYTF. V usage is TRBV28 and J usage is TRBJ1-2, with 8 bases identical to TRBD1. Looked up from germline, CDR1 is MDHEN and CDR2 is SYDVKM. The CDR3 is made up of 15 amino acids. Germline trimming cut 5 bases from V and 6 bases from J; bases unmatched to any gene: 11.

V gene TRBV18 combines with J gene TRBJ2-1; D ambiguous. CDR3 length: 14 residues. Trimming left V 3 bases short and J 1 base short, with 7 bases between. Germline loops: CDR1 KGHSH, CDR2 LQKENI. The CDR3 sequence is CASSPSVSYNEQFF. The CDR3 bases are TGTGCCAGCTCACCTTCTGTGTCCTACAATGAGCAGTTCTTC.

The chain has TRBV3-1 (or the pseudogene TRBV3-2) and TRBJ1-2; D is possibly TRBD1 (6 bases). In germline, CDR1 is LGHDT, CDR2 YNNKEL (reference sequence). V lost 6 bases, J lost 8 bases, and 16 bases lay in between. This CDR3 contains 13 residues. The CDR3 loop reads CASRPGQSTGYTF. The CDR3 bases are TGTGCCAGCAGACCTGGACAGTCCACAGGCTACACCTTC.

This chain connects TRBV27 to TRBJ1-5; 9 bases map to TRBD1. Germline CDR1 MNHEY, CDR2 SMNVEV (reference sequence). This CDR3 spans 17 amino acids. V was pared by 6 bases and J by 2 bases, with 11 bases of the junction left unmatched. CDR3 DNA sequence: TGTGCCAGCAGACCCGGACAGGGGAGCTCAGGCAATCAGCCCCAGCATTTT. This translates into CASRPGQGSSGNQPQHF.

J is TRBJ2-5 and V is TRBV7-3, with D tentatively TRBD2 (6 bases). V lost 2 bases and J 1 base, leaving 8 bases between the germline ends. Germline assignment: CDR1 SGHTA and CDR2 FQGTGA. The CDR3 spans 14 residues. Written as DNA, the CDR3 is TGTGCCAGCAGCTTAGGAGGGGCCCAAGAGACCCAGTACTTC. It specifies CASSLGGAQETQYF. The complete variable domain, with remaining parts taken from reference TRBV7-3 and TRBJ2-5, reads GAGVSQTPSNKVTEKGKYVELRCDPISGHTALYWYRQSLGQGPEFLIYFQGTGAADDSGLPNDRFFAVRPEGSVSTLKIQRTERGDSAVYLCASSLGGAQETQYFGPGTRLLVL.

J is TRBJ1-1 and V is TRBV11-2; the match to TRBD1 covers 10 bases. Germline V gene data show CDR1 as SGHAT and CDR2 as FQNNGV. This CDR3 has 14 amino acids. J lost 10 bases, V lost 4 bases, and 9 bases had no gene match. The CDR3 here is CASSSPGTGVLAFF. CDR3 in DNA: TGTGCCAGCAGCTCTCCCGGGACAGGGGTCCTAGCTTTCTTT.

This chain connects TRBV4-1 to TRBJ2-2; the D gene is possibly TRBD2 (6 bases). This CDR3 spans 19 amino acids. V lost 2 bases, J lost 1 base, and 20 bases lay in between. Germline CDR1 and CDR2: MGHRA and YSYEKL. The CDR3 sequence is CASSQSMVGLILNTGELFF. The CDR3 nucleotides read TGCGCCAGCAGCCAATCCATGGTGGGACTTATTCTGAACACCGGGGAGCTGTTTTTT.

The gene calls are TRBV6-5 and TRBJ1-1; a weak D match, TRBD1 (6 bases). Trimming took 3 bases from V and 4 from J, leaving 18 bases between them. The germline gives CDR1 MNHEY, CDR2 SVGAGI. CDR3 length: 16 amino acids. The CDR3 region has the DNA TGTGCCAGCAGTTATTTGCTAGGGGGATTTGGCACTGAAGCTTTCTTT. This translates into CASSYLLGGFGTEAFF.

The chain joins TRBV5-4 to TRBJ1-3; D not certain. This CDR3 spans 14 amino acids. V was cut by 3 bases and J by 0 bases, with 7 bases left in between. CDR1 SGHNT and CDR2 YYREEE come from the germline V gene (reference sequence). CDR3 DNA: TGTGCCAGCAGCTCACAGATCTCTGGAAACACCATATATTTT. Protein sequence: CASSSQISGNTIYF.

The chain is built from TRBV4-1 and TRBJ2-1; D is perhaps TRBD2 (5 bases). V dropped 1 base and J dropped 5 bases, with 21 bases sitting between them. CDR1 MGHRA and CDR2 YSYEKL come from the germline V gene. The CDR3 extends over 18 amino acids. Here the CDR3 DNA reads TGCGCCAGCAGCCAAGGTCTATCCAGCGGTTGGGGTCACAATGAGCAGTTCTTC. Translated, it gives CASSQGLSSGWGHNEQFF.

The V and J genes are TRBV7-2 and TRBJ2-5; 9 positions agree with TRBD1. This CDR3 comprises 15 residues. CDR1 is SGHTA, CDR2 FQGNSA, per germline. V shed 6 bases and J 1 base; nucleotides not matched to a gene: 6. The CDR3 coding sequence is TGTGCCAGCAGTTTTGACAGGGGGGCCCAAGAGACCCAGTACTTC. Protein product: CASSFDRGAQETQYF.

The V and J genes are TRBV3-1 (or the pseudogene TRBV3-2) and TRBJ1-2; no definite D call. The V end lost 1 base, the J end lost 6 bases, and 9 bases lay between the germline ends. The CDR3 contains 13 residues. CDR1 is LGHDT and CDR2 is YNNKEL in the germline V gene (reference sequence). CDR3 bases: TGTGCCAGCAGCCAAGTCACCGTAGATGGCTACACCTTC. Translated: CASSQVTVDGYTF.

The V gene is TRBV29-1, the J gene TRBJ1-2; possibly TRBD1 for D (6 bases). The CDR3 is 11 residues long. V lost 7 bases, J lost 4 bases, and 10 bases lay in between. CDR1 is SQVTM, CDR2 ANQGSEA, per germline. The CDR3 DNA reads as TGCAGCGCCGCAGGGGCCTATGGCTACACCTTC. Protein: CSAAGAYGYTF.

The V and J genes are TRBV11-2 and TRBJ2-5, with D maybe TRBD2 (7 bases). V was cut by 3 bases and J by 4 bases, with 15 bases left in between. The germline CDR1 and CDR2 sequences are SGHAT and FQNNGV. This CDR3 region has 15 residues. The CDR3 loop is CASSLGGGGRETQYF. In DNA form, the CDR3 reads TGTGCCAGCAGCTTGGGGGGAGGGGGTCGAGAGACCCAGTACTTC. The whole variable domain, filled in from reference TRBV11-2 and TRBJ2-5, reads EAGVAQSPRYKIIEKRQSVAFWCNPISGHATLYWYQQILGQGPKLLIQFQNNGVVDDSQLPKDRFSAERLKGVDSTLKIQPAKLEDSAVYLCASSLGGGGRETQYFGPGTRLLVL.

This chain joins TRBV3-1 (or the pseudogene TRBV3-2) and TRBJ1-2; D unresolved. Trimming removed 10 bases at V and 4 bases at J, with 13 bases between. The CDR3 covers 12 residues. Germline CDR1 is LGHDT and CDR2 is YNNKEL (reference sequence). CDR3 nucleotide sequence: TGTGCCACCCGGGGAGGGTCCTATGGCTACACCTTC. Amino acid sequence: CATRGGSYGYTF.

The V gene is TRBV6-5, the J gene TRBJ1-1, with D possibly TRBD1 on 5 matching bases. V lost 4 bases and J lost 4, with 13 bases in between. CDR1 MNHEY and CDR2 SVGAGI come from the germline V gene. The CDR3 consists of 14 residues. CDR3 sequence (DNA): TGTGCCAGCAGTTCCGGGGTCGGGGGCACTGAAGCTTTCTTT. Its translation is CASSSGVGGTEAFF.

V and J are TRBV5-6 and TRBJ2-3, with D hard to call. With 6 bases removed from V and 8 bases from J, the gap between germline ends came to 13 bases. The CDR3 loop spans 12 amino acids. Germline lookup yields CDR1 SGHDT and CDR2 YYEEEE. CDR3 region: CASIRAPGTQYF. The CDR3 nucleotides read TGTGCCAGCATTCGCGCCCCTGGTACGCAGTATTTT.

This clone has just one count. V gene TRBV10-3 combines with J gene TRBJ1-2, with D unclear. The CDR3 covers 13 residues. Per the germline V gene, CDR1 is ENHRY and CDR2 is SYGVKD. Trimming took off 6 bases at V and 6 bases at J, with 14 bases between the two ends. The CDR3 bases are TGTGCCATCAGCTCAAGGGAGTATGATGGCTACACCTTC. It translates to CAISSREYDGYTF.

The CDR3 region is CASRSSGNYGYTF. For the CDR3, the DNA is TGTGCCAGCAGGTCCTCGGGGAACTATGGCTACACCTTC. The chain has TRBV5-4 and TRBJ1-2; D is uncertain. The CDR3 extends over 13 amino acids. Trimming removed 5 bases at V and 2 bases at J, with 10 bases between. Germline V gives CDR1 SGHNT, CDR2 YYREEE (reference sequence).

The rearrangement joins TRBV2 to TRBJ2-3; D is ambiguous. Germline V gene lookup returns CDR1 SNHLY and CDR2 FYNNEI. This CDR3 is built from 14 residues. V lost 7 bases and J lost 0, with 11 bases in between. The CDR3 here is CASMPRPSTDTQYF. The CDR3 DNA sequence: TGTGCCAGCATGCCGCGGCCTAGCACAGATACGCAGTATTTT.